The 22 T cell receptor beta chains below were found in one sample sequenced in a study of response to subunit inactivated influenza vaccine. TCRdb reprocessed the RT-PCR reads via MiXCR and lists one record per CDR3 protein. The sample records more than 550,000 distinct CDR3 sequences, about an eighth being singletons. The sample here was PBMCs from blood, taken on the day of vaccination. The receptors shown here come from a man between 45 and 60 years old who received an inactivated influenza vaccine.

There are many counts of this clonotype. This sequence joins TRBV4-1 and TRBJ1-5; D ambiguous. Trimming removed 0 bases at V and 0 bases at J, with 24 bases between. The germline gives CDR1 MGHRA, CDR2 YSYEKL. The CDR3 length is 21 residues. CDR3 DNA sequence: TGCGCCAGCAGCCAAGATAGGCGGTTGAAAACTCGGGTCTATAGCAATCAGCCCCAGCATTTT. Residues: CASSQDRRLKTRVYSNQPQHF.

This clonotype was found a few times. V and J are TRBV5-1 and TRBJ2-3, with 12 bases fitting TRBD2. The V and J ends lost 0 bases and 0 bases, in that order; junction bases with no gene match: 5. Germline CDR1 reads SGHRS; CDR2 reads YFSETQ. This CDR3 contains 18 residues. CDR3 residues: CASSLVLAGGLSTDTQYF. Written as DNA, the CDR3 is TGCGCCAGCAGCTTGGTACTAGCGGGAGGCCTTAGCACAGATACGCAGTATTTT.

Only a few counts were recorded for this clonotype. The rearrangement joins TRBV15 to TRBJ2-7; weak D call: TRBD2 (5 bases). This CDR3 contains 16 residues. Germline CDR1 and CDR2: LNHNV and YYDKDF (reference sequence). V lost 2 bases, J lost 5 bases, and 19 bases lay in between. The CDR3 protein is CATSRPGSGAVNEQYF. In DNA form, the CDR3 reads TGTGCCACCAGCAGACCCGGAAGCGGAGCTGTAAACGAGCAGTACTTC. Variable domain in full (rest from reference TRBV15 and TRBJ2-7): DAMVIQNPRYQVTQFGKPVTLSCSQTLNHNVMYWYQQKSSQAPKLLFHYYDKDFNNEADTPDNFQSRRPNTSFCFLDIRSPGLGDTAMYLCATSRPGSGAVNEQYFGPGTRLTVT.

This clonotype was seen at least ten times. This chain links TRBV5-5 with TRBJ1-1, with D uncertain. Per the germline V gene, CDR1 is SGHKS and CDR2 is YYEKEE (reference sequence). The CDR3 sequence is 12 residues long. The V end lost 0 bases, the J end lost 3 bases, and 3 bases lay between the germline ends. The CDR3: CASSLAYTEAFF. The DNA for the CDR3 is TGTGCCAGCAGCTTGGCGTACACTGAAGCTTTCTTT.

The chain uses TRBV24-1 and TRBJ2-1, with 7 nucleotides matching TRBD2. The ends lost 0 bases at V and 0 bases at J; junction bases unmatched: 1. CDR1 and CDR2 (germline): KGHDR, SFDVKD. This CDR3 is 16 amino acids long. CDR3 DNA sequence: TGTGCCACCAGTGATTTGGGCGGGAGCTCCTACAATGAGCAGTTCTTC. Amino acid sequence: CATSDLGGSSYNEQFF.

The chain recombines TRBV12-3 or TRBV12-4 with TRBJ2-3; D is undetermined. Trimming shortened V by 5 bases and J by 1 base, and 13 bases separated the two germline ends. CDR3 length: 15 amino acids. In DNA form, the CDR3 reads TGTGCCAGCAGTCCACTCAATACGGGCACAGATACGCAGTATTTT. It translates to CASSPLNTGTDTQYF.

There are many counts of this clonotype. This chain links TRBV5-1 with TRBJ2-5, with D unclear. This CDR3 contains 14 residues. The V end was cut by 3 bases, the J end by 1 base, with 10 bases between. Germline V lookup: CDR1 SGHRS, CDR2 YFSETQ. The CDR3 sequence is CASSWMTVQETQYF. DNA for the CDR3: TGCGCCAGCAGCTGGATGACGGTCCAAGAGACCCAGTACTTC.

This clonotype was counted only a few times. The V gene is TRBV5-1, the J gene TRBJ2-2, with 9 bases matching TRBD1. The CDR3 is 16 residues long. The J segment lost 4 bases and the V segment lost 4 bases, leaving 8 bases of the junction unmatched. Germline V gives CDR1 SGHRS, CDR2 YFSETQ. The CDR3 nucleotides are TGCGCCAGCAGCCTACTACAGGGGGCGAGCACCGGGGAGCTGTTTTTT. Protein product: CASSLLQGASTGELFF.

The chain has TRBV6-1 and TRBJ1-2; weak D call: TRBD1 (6 bases). Trimming removed 7 bases at V and 4 bases at J, with 13 bases between. There are 13 residues in the CDR3. Germline values: CDR1 MNHNS, CDR2 SASEGT. The CDR3 nucleotides read TGTGCCAGCACGGGGGGCCAGCTCTATGGCTACACCTTC. Protein product: CASTGGQLYGYTF.

This clonotype has a handful of counts. The V call is TRBV29-1, the J call TRBJ2-1, with D perhaps matching TRBD1 (8 bases). The V end was cut by 7 bases, the J end by 16 bases, with 32 bases between. This CDR3 has 15 amino acids. The germline gives CDR1 SQVTM, CDR2 ANQGSEA. The CDR3 nucleotides read TGCAGCGCGGGTTATCCCGGCAGGGGGCTCAGCGGGATCTTCTTC. It encodes CSAGYPGRGLSGIFF.

This chain connects TRBV19 to TRBJ2-2, with 11 positions matching TRBD1. Germline assignment: CDR1 LNHDA and CDR2 SQIVND (reference sequence). The V gene end was trimmed by 6 bases and the J gene end by 4 bases; junction bases not matched to a gene: 4. The CDR3 is 15 residues long. The CDR3, as DNA: TGTGCCAGTAGATCCGGGACAGGGGGCACCGGGGAGCTGTTTTTT. Translated, it gives CASRSGTGGTGELFF.

This clonotype was seen only a few times. V and J are TRBV12-3 or TRBV12-4 and TRBJ2-7, with TRBD2 matching over 12 bases. The junction had 5 bases not matched to a gene; V was cut back by 4 bases and J by 4 bases. This CDR3 has 15 amino acids. The CDR3 protein is CASSSSSGGGYEQYF. CDR3 bases: TGTGCCAGCAGTTCATCTAGCGGGGGGGGGTACGAGCAGTACTTC.

This clonotype was detected a few times. The chain employs TRBV6-1 and TRBJ2-5; no clear D gene. Germline V lookup: CDR1 MNHNS, CDR2 SASEGT. The CDR3 spans 13 residues. Between the trimmed V and J ends, which lost 1 base and 3 bases, there was a span of 6 bases. CDR3 nucleotide sequence: TGTGCCAGCAGTGAAGTGGATAAAGAGACCCAGTACTTC. Residues: CASSEVDKETQYF.

This clonotype was counted between two and nine times. The rearrangement links TRBV3-1 to TRBJ2-6; TRBD1 aligns across 7 bases. This CDR3 has 18 residues. J gave up 0 bases and V 1 base, and 6 bases lay outside the gene matches. Germline CDR1 reads LGHDT; CDR2 reads YNNKEL (reference sequence). The chain's CDR3 is CASSQVPGQSSGANVLTF. CDR3 coding DNA: TGTGCCAGCAGCCAAGTCCCGGGACAGAGCTCTGGGGCCAACGTCCTGACTTTC.

The rearrangement uses TRBV5-1 and TRBJ2-1, with TRBD2 matching over 13 bases. Germline CDR1 and CDR2: SGHRS and YFSETQ. The CDR3 totals 16 residues. Trimming cost V 3 bases and J 9 bases; bases outside gene matches: 9. CDR3 residues: CASSSRGTSGMSEQFF. CDR3 DNA sequence: TGCGCCAGCAGCTCAAGAGGGACTAGCGGGATGTCTGAGCAGTTCTTC.

In this sample, this clonotype turned up many times. The chain couples TRBV6-1 to TRBJ1-1; no clear D gene. V was clipped by 6 bases and J by 2 bases, with 7 bases between them. The CDR3 covers 12 residues. Germline V gene lookup returns CDR1 MNHNS and CDR2 SASEGT. The CDR3 protein is CASSLSNTEAFF. Here the CDR3 DNA reads TGTGCCAGCAGCCTAAGTAACACTGAAGCTTTCTTT.

This clonotype was counted only a few times. The rearrangement joins TRBV7-2 to TRBJ1-4; D possibly corresponds to TRBD1 (5 bases). Germline CDR1 is SGHTA and CDR2 is FQGNSA. This CDR3 is built from 15 residues. Deletions cut 1 base from V and 3 bases from J, with 9 bases between. For the CDR3, the DNA is TGTGCCAGCAGCTTAGGGGGGATGGCTAATGAAAAACTGTTTTTT. Translation gives CASSLGGMANEKLFF. Filled out from reference TRBV7-2 and TRBJ1-4, the complete variable domain reads GAGVSQSPSNKVTEKGKDVELRCDPISGHTALYWYRQSLGQGLEFLIYFQGNSAPDKSGLPSDRFSAERTGGSVSTLTIQRTQQEDSAVYLCASSLGGMANEKLFFGSGTQLSVL.

This clonotype was recorded a few times. The rearrangement joins TRBV7-2 to TRBJ2-7; TRBD1 matches at 9 bases. The length of the CDR3 is 16 residues. J lost 4 bases, V lost 0 bases, and 7 bases had no gene match. The germline V gene encodes CDR1 SGHTA and CDR2 FQGNSA. The CDR3 bases are TGTGCCAGCAGCTTAGCCCCGGGGACAGGGAATTACGAGCAGTACTTC. It yields the protein CASSLAPGTGNYEQYF.

This chain joins TRBV20-1 and TRBJ2-7, with a possible D match to TRBD1 (6 bases). Trimming stripped 4 bases from V and 0 bases from J, with 7 bases between. Germline CDR1 reads DFQATT; CDR2 reads SNEGSKA (reference sequence). The CDR3 is made up of 12 amino acids. CDR3 sequence reads: CSATDSSYEQYF. The DNA for the CDR3 is TGCAGTGCTACGGACAGCTCCTACGAGCAGTACTTC.

This clonotype appeared a few times. The chain joins TRBV29-1 to TRBJ2-5; 8 nucleotides match TRBD2. Trimming cost V 6 bases and J 2 bases; bases outside gene matches: 8. Germline assignment: CDR1 SQVTM and CDR2 ANQGSEA. CDR3 length equals 14 residues. Written as DNA, the CDR3 is TGCAGCGTCCCGGCGGCGGGGGGACAAGAGACCCAGTACTTC. Residues: CSVPAAGGQETQYF. The entire variable domain, with the rest obtained from reference TRBV29-1 and TRBJ2-5, is as follows: SAVISQKPSRDICQRGTSLTIQCQVDSQVTMMFWYRQQPGQSLTLIATANQGSEATYESGFVIDKFPISRPNLTFSTLTVSNMSPEDSSIYLCSVPAAGGQETQYFGPGTRLLVL.

The V and J genes are TRBV13 and TRBJ2-5; 13 nucleotides align to TRBD2. The germline gives CDR1 PRHDT, CDR2 FYEKMQ (reference sequence). V dropped 8 bases and J dropped 4; count of bases not matched to a gene: 16. The CDR3 length is 18 residues. The CDR3 loop is CASSTPAGRLAGGETQYF. CDR3 bases: TGTGCCAGCTCCACACCAGCGGGGAGACTAGCGGGGGGAGAGACCCAGTACTTC.

For this clonotype: A much larger clone lies a single base off, so this may be a read error. The rearrangement uses TRBV29-1 and TRBJ2-1, with TRBD2 matching 8 bases. This CDR3 is built from 14 residues. Per the germline V gene, CDR1 is SQVTM and CDR2 is ANQGSEA. This CDR3 is CGVGTSGGYNEQFF. CDR3 coding DNA: TGCGGCGTTGGAACAAGCGGGGGCTACAATGAGCAGTTCTTC.